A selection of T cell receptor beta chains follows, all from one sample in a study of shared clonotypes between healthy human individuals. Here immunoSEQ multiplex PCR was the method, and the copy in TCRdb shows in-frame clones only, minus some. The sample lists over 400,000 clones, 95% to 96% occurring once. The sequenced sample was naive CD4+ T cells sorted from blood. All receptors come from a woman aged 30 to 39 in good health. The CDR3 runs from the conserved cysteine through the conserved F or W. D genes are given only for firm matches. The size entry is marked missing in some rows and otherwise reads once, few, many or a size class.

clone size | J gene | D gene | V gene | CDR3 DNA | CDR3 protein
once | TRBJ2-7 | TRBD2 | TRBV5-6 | TGTGCCAGCAGCCCGTGGGTAGCGGGGTACTACGAGCAGTACTTC | CASSPWVAGYYEQYF
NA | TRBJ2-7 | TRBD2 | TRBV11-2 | TGTGCCAGCAGCTTAGTCGCAGCGGGAGGGCCCCACGAGCAGTACTTC | CASSLVAAGGPHEQYF
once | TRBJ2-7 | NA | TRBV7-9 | TGTGCCAGCAGCTACCGGCTGGGGAACTCACCCTCCGAGCAGTACTTC | CASSYRLGNSPSEQYF
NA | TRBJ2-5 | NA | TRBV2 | TGTGCCAGCTTGGAGGGTATGAGGGAGACCCAGTACTTC | CASLEGMRETQYF
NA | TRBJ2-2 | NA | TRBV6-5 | TGTGCCAGCAGTTACTCCGGGAACACCGGGGAGCTGTTTTTT | CASSYSGNTGELFF
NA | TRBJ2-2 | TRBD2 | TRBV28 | TGTGCCACCGCCCCTGGCGGGGGGTGGGTCGGGGAGCTGTTTTTT | CATAPGGGWVGELFF
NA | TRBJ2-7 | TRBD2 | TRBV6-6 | TGTGCCAGCAGCGGGACTAGCGCCTTCTACGAGCAGTACTTC | CASSGTSAFYEQYF
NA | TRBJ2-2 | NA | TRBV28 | TGTGCCAGCAGTTTATGGAGGCAGGGGAGGAACACCGGGGAGCTGTTTTTT | CASSLWRQGRNTGELFF
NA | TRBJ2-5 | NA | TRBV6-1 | TGTGCCAGCAGTCCCCCAGCGCCAGTATCTAACTTC | CASSPPAPVSNF
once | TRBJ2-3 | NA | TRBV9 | TGTGCCAGCAGCGTAGAAACGATGACCGAAGAACTGTATTTT | CASSVETMTEELYF
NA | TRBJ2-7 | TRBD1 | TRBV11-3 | TGTGCCAGCAGCCGGGACAGGGGGTGGGAGCAGTACTTC | CASSRDRGWEQYF
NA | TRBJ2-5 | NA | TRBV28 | TGTGCCAGCAGCGAGAGGGCAGAGACCCAGTACTTC | CASSERAETQYF
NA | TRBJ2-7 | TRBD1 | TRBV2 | TGTGCCAGCAGTGTGTACGGGACAGGGTCCCGCGAGCAGTACTTC | CASSVYGTGSREQYF
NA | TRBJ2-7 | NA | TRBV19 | TGTGCCAGTAGTTCACCCCGGACACCCTACGAGCAGTACTTC | CASSSPRTPYEQYF
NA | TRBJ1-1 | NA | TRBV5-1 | TGCGCCAGCAGCTTGGAGGTGAACACTGAAGCTTTCTTT | CASSLEVNTEAFF
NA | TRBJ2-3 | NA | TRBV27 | TGTGCCAGCAGTTTACTCGCGGGACGGTTCACAGATACGCAGTATTTT | CASSLLAGRFTDTQYF
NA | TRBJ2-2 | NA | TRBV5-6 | TGTGCCAGCAGCCTCCCAGACAGGAACACCGGGGAGCTGTTTTTT | CASSLPDRNTGELFF
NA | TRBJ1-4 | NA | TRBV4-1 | TGCGCCAGCAGCCGTGGGCCCCCTGCAACTAATGAAAAACTGTTTTTT | CASSRGPPATNEKLFF
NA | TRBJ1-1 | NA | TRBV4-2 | TGTGCCAGCAGCCACGCGGGGACCTCGGACACTGAAGCTTTCTTT | CASSHAGTSDTEAFF
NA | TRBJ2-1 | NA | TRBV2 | TGTGCCAGCGCTCGCGGGATAGGTAATGAGCAGTTCTTC | CASARGIGNEQFF